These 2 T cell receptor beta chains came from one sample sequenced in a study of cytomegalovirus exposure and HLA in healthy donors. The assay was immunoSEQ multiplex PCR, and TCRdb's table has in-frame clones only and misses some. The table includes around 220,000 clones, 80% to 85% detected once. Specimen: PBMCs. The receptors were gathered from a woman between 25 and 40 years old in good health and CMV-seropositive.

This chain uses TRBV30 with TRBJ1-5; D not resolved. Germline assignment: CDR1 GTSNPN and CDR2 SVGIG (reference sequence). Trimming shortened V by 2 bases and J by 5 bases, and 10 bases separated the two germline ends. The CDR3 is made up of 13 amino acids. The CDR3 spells CAWSLPGYQPQHF. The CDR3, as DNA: TGTGCCTGGAGTCTCCCGGGGTATCAGCCCCAGCATTTT. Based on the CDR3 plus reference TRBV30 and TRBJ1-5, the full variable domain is SQTIHQWPATLVQPVGSPLSLECTVEGTSNPNLYWYRQAAGRGLQLLFYSVGIGQISSEVPQNLSASRPQDRQFILSSKKLLLSDSGFYLCAWSLPGYQPQHFGDGTRLSIL.

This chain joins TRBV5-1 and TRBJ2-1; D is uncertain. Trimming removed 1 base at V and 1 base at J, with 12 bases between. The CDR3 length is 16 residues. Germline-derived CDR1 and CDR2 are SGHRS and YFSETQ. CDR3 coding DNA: TGCGCCAGCAGCTTGTCCCCTGGACGTTCCTACAATGAGCAGTTCTTC. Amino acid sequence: CASSLSPGRSYNEQFF.